A selection of T cell receptor beta chains follows, all from one sample in a study of beta chain features in type 1 diabetes. Clones were read by immunoSEQ multiplex PCR, and TCRdb kept only the in-frame ones, dropping some. In the table there are 600,000 to 750,000 clones, 9.5% to 15% of which are singletons. The sample was naive CD4+ T cells from blood. Every receptor here comes from a man younger than 40 with type 1 diabetes. Each CDR3 is given with its conserved first and last residue. Fields, in order: clone size, V gene, D gene, J gene, CDR3 protein, CDR3 DNA. D genes are given only for firm matches. Not all rows give a size; the values are once, few, many and, for expanded clones, a class.

>few|TRBV7-9|-|TRBJ1-1
CASSLGQNTEAFF
TGTGCCAGCAGCTTGGGTCAGAACACTGAAGCTTTCTTT
>-|TRBV7-9|-|TRBJ2-2
CASSLEGRRWMPGELFF
TGTGCCAGCAGCTTAGAGGGCCGACGGTGGATGCCCGGGGAGCTGTTTTTT
>-|TRBV6-5|TRBD2|TRBJ2-7
CASSPGGGGEQYF
TGTGCCAGCAGCCCGGGGGGAGGAGGGGAGCAGTACTTC
>-|TRBV2|TRBD1|TRBJ2-1
CASSGEEQGRFF
TGTGCCAGCAGTGGTGAAGAACAGGGGCGGTTCTTC
>-|TRBV2|-|TRBJ1-4
CASSVRTFPGGKLFF
TGTGCCAGCAGTGTTCGAACCTTCCCTGGCGGAAAACTGTTTTTT
>few|TRBV29-1|-|TRBJ2-3
CSVPTPTAPSTDTQYF
TGCAGCGTTCCAACCCCGACGGCCCCTAGCACAGATACGCAGTATTTT
>-|TRBV10-3|-|TRBJ2-1
CALTTLEGEQFF
TGTGCCCTCACGACCCTGGAAGGGGAGCAGTTCTTC
>few|TRBV10-3|TRBD2|TRBJ2-1
CAISEGLAGGPGNEQFF
TGTGCCATCAGTGAGGGACTAGCGGGGGGGCCAGGCAATGAGCAGTTCTTC
>many|TRBV7-9|TRBD1|TRBJ1-6
CASSLDRGYNSPLHF
TGTGCCAGCAGTTTGGACAGGGGTTACAATTCACCCCTCCACTTT
>-|TRBV29-1|TRBD1|TRBJ1-5
CSGMTGSGQPQHF
TGCAGCGGCATGACAGGGTCGGGTCAGCCCCAGCATTTT
>-|TRBV11-2|TRBD1|TRBJ2-5
CASSSGTGGLETQYF
TGTGCCAGCAGCTCCGGGACAGGGGGACTGGAGACCCAGTACTTC
>-|TRBV5-1|-|TRBJ2-5
CASRVQGGETQYF
TGCGCCAGCAGGGTACAGGGCGGAGAGACCCAGTACTTC
>-|TRBV2|TRBD1|TRBJ1-6
CASSDRGGSPLHF
TGTGCCAGCAGTGACAGGGGGGGCTCACCCCTCCACTTT
>once|TRBV4-3|-|TRBJ1-1
CASSREPLSTEAFF
TGCGCCAGCAGCCGTGAACCCCTTTCCACTGAAGCTTTCTTT
>-|TRBV29-1|TRBD2|TRBJ2-1
CSARGGSHNEQFF
TGCAGCGCCCGGGGGGGGAGCCACAATGAGCAGTTCTTC
>-|TRBV5-4|-|TRBJ2-2
CASSSDITGELFF
TGTGCCAGCAGCTCGGACATCACCGGGGAGCTGTTTTTT
>few|TRBV7-2|-|TRBJ2-7
CASTPRSSYEQYF
TGTGCCAGCACCCCAAGGAGCTCCTACGAGCAGTACTTC
>few|TRBV28|-|TRBJ2-5
CASQGYQETQYF
TGTGCCAGCCAGGGGTACCAAGAGACCCAGTACTTC
>-|TRBV5-1|TRBD1|TRBJ2-3
CASSGGQGVTDTQYF
TGCGCCAGCAGCGGGGGACAGGGAGTAACAGATACGCAGTATTTT
>few|TRBV15|-|TRBJ2-5
CATSRFQVTLQETQYF
TGTGCCACCAGCAGATTCCAGGTTACCCTACAAGAGACCCAGTACTTC
>-|TRBV7-2|TRBD1|TRBJ1-1
CASSRQTGMNTEAFF
TGTGCCAGCAGCCGCCAGACAGGGATGAACACTGAAGCTTTCTTT
>few|TRBV28|-|TRBJ2-1
CASFRPYNEQFF
TGTGCCAGCTTTAGGCCCTACAATGAGCAGTTCTTC
>-|TRBV2|TRBD1|TRBJ1-6
CATTTGTGAWKSNSPLHF
TGTGCCACCACAACAGGGACAGGGGCCTGGAAGAGTAATTCACCCCTCCACTTT
>many|TRBV7-9|-|TRBJ2-3
CASSLADTQYF
TGTGCCAGCAGCTTAGCAGATACGCAGTATTTT
>-|TRBV7-2|TRBD2|TRBJ2-3
CASSLSGAEDTQYF
TGTGCCAGCAGCCTTAGCGGGGCGGAAGATACGCAGTATTTT
>few|TRBV4-1|TRBD1|TRBJ2-1
CASSRRDREFGNEQFF
TGCGCCAGCAGCCGGAGGGACAGGGAGTTTGGGAATGAGCAGTTCTTC
>few|TRBV10-3|TRBD2|TRBJ2-3
CAISGTGEVAGADTQYF
TGTGCCATCAGTGGAACCGGGGAAGTAGCGGGGGCTGATACGCAGTATTTT
>-|TRBV28|-|TRBJ1-6
CASSFETQAVPLHF
TGTGCCAGCAGTTTCGAGACACAAGCCGTACCCCTCCACTTT
>-|TRBV7-2|-|TRBJ2-6
CASSPVRSGANVLTF
TGTGCCAGCAGCCCCGTCCGCTCTGGGGCCAACGTCCTGACTTTC
>-|TRBV9|-|TRBJ2-3
CASTRGDTQYF
TGTGCCAGCACCCGGGGAGATACGCAGTATTTT
>-|TRBV5-5|-|TRBJ1-6
CASSQEGGRPNSPLHF
TGTGCCAGCAGCCAAGAAGGAGGGAGACCCAATTCACCCCTCCACTTT
>-|TRBV28|-|TRBJ1-4
CASSLAGTPVATNEKLFF
TGTGCCAGCAGTCTCGCGGGGACACCGGTTGCAACTAATGAAAAACTGTTTTTT
>-|TRBV18|TRBD1|TRBJ1-4
CASSPILGQSSEKLFF
TGTGCCAGCTCACCAATCTTGGGACAGAGCTCTGAAAAACTGTTTTTT